A selection of T cell receptor beta chains follows, all from one sample in a study of post-analysis software for immune sequencing data. Each CDR3 protein is one row after TCRdb ran MiXCR on the PCR reads. The table records hundreds of thousands of distinct CDR3 sequences, around 47% of them present only once. The sample consisted of blood. These TCRs come from a girl between 5 and 17 years old with multiple sclerosis. Each CDR3 is given with its conserved first and last residue. A D gene is named only where the DNA matches it firmly. Clone sizes are given selectively: once, few, many, or a class where the clone is expanded.

size: .
J: TRBJ1-2
D: .
V: TRBV4-2
DNA: TGTGCCAGCAGCCCCCAACAGGGCAACTATGGCTACACCTTC
CDR3: CASSPQQGNYGYTF

size: .
J: TRBJ2-5
D: TRBD1
V: TRBV28
DNA: TGTGCCGGCAGGTCTTCAGGGACAGGGCTAAAGTACTTC
CDR3: CAGRSSGTGLKYF

size: few
J: TRBJ2-1
D: TRBD1
V: TRBV9
DNA: TGTGCCAGCAGCCTCTATGGACAGGGAAGAACCTACAATGAGCAGTTCTTC
CDR3: CASSLYGQGRTYNEQFF

size: .
J: TRBJ1-4
D: .
V: TRBV7-3
DNA: TGTGCCAGCTCGGGGGGGCCTAATGAAAAACTGTTTTTT
CDR3: CASSGGPNEKLFF

size: .
J: TRBJ2-3
D: .
V: TRBV13
DNA: TGTGCCAGCAGCTTGACGGACGGCACAGATACGCAGTATTTT
CDR3: CASSLTDGTDTQYF

size: few
J: TRBJ2-3
D: .
V: TRBV11-2
DNA: TGTGCCAGCAGCGAATGGCGGCTCACGGATACGCAGTATTTT
CDR3: CASSEWRLTDTQYF

size: .
J: TRBJ2-7
D: TRBD1
V: TRBV28
DNA: TGTGCCAGCAGGGTAAACAGGGGATACGAGCAGTACTTC
CDR3: CASRVNRGYEQYF

size: few
J: TRBJ2-7
D: TRBD1
V: TRBV10-3
DNA: TGTGCCATCAGTGGGGTACAGGGGACGAGCTCCTACGAGCAGTACTTC
CDR3: CAISGVQGTSSYEQYF

size: .
J: TRBJ2-1
D: .
V: TRBV20-1
DNA: TGCAGTGCTAGAGTCGCCGGACTCCGGAATGACAAGCAGTTCTTC
CDR3: CSARVAGLRNDKQFF

size: few
J: TRBJ2-3
D: TRBD2
V: TRBV24-1
DNA: TGTGCCACCAGTGACTTGACTAGCGGGACGACAGATACGCAGTATTTT
CDR3: CATSDLTSGTTDTQYF

size: .
J: TRBJ2-1
D: TRBD2
V: TRBV6-4
DNA: TGTGCCAGCAGTGTTAGACTAGCCCCCTACAATGAGCAGTTCTTC
CDR3: CASSVRLAPYNEQFF

size: few
J: TRBJ2-3
D: .
V: TRBV29-1
DNA: TGCAGCGTTCGAGGGGCGGGCACAGATACGCAGTATTTT
CDR3: CSVRGAGTDTQYF

size: few
J: TRBJ2-4
D: .
V: TRBV29-1
DNA: TGCAGCGTTGCTTTTGGAGGGAACATTCAGTACTTC
CDR3: CSVAFGGNIQYF

size: .
J: TRBJ1-5
D: .
V: TRBV7-9
DNA: TGTGCCAGTAGCTTAGATGGAGACGGTCAGCCCCAGCATTTT
CDR3: CASSLDGDGQPQHF

size: .
J: TRBJ1-5
D: TRBD1
V: TRBV7-2
DNA: TGTGCCAGCAGCCCCGGGACAGGGGTCAATCAGCCCCAGCATTTT
CDR3: CASSPGTGVNQPQHF

size: few
J: TRBJ2-1
D: .
V: TRBV12-3/TRBV12-4
DNA: TGTGCCAGCAGTTTCGTGTCGTCCATCAATGAGCAGTTCTTC
CDR3: CASSFVSSINEQFF

size: .
J: TRBJ1-2
D: .
V: TRBV14
DNA: TGCGCCAGCAGCCAAGAAGCTGTATACCCTGGGAACTATGGCTACACCTTC
CDR3: CASSQEAVYPGNYGYTF

size: .
J: TRBJ1-4
D: .
V: TRBV2
DNA: TGTGCCACCCCTGAAGTCGGGGGCTCTAATGAAAAACTGTTTTTT
CDR3: CATPEVGGSNEKLFF

size: .
J: TRBJ2-1
D: .
V: TRBV9
DNA: TGTGCCAGCAGCGTAGCCCCGGCATATGAGCAGTTCTTC
CDR3: CASSVAPAYEQFF

size: few
J: TRBJ2-3
D: .
V: TRBV7-9
DNA: TGTGCCAGCAGCTCCAGGGTGGGGGTCACAGATACGCAGTATTTT
CDR3: CASSSRVGVTDTQYF

size: .
J: TRBJ2-7
D: .
V: TRBV3-1
DNA: TGTGCCAGCAGCCCAGGATCCCGGGCCGCCTACGAGCAGTACTTC
CDR3: CASSPGSRAAYEQYF

size: few
J: TRBJ2-5
D: TRBD2
V: TRBV20-1
DNA: TGCAGTGCTAGGTCAGGGGCTAGCGGGGAGGCCCAGTACTTC
CDR3: CSARSGASGEAQYF

size: few
J: TRBJ1-1
D: .
V: TRBV10-3
DNA: TGTGCCATCAGTGAGACTGACAGCACTGAAGCTTTCTTT
CDR3: CAISETDSTEAFF

size: .
J: TRBJ2-1
D: .
V: TRBV7-8
DNA: TGTGCCAGCAGCTTAGGACGGGTATTCTGCAATGAGCAGTTCTTC
CDR3: CASSLGRVFCNEQFF

size: .
J: TRBJ1-2
D: .
V: TRBV7-2
DNA: TGTGCCAGCAGCCTAGGGACGGGGCGCTATGGCTACACCTTC
CDR3: CASSLGTGRYGYTF

size: .
J: TRBJ1-2
D: .
V: TRBV7-9
DNA: TGTGCCAGCGTAGCGACCGGGGCCAACTATGGCTACACCTTC
CDR3: CASVATGANYGYTF

size: .
J: TRBJ2-1
D: .
V: TRBV5-1
DNA: TGCGCCTCATCGGGTAGCCAGGACTCCTACAATGAGCAGTTCTTC
CDR3: CASSGSQDSYNEQFF

size: many
J: TRBJ2-1
D: TRBD2
V: TRBV6-5
DNA: TGTGCCAGCAGTTACCAGGGACTAGCGGGAGCCAATGAGCAGTTCTTC
CDR3: CASSYQGLAGANEQFF

size: few
J: TRBJ2-1
D: .
V: TRBV9
DNA: TGTGCCAGCAGCGTAGAGAGGGGTCGGGGGTGGTTCGATGAGCAGTTCTTC
CDR3: CASSVERGRGWFDEQFF

size: .
J: TRBJ2-5
D: TRBD1
V: TRBV27
DNA: TGTGCCAGCAGTCCTCAGGACAGGGGCGCCACAGAGACCCAGTACTTC
CDR3: CASSPQDRGATETQYF

size: .
J: TRBJ2-1
D: .
V: TRBV5-6
DNA: TGTGCCAGCAGCCCTACAGTAGATCTCTCCTACAATGAGCAGTTCTTC
CDR3: CASSPTVDLSYNEQFF

size: .
J: TRBJ2-7
D: TRBD1
V: TRBV10-2
DNA: TGCGCCAGCAGGGAAGACAGGGCGGGCTACGAGCAGTACTTC
CDR3: CASREDRAGYEQYF

size: .
J: TRBJ2-7
D: .
V: TRBV3-1
DNA: TGTGCCAGCAGCCCGAAAGGGACGGGGCTCTACGAGCAGTACTTC
CDR3: CASSPKGTGLYEQYF

size: .
J: TRBJ2-7
D: .
V: TRBV10-3
DNA: TGTGCCATCAGTGAGTCAGGCTCAGGGCGCGACGAGCAGTACTTC
CDR3: CAISESGSGRDEQYF

size: few
J: TRBJ2-5
D: TRBD2
V: TRBV3-1
DNA: TGTGCCAGCAGCCAAGACGGACTAGCGGGAGGGGGAGAGCAGTACTTC
CDR3: CASSQDGLAGGGEQYF

size: .
J: TRBJ2-7
D: .
V: TRBV3-1
DNA: TGTGCCAGCAGTACGTTCGGGGAGAGAGAGGTCTACGAGCAGTACTTC
CDR3: CASSTFGEREVYEQYF

size: few
J: TRBJ2-7
D: TRBD1
V: TRBV5-1
DNA: TGTGCCAGCAGTTTAGGGACAGGGGGCTCCTACGAGCAGTACTTC
CDR3: CASSLGTGGSYEQYF

size: once
J: TRBJ1-4
D: TRBD1
V: TRBV3-1
DNA: TGTGCCAGCAGCCAAGGGGACAGCGCGGGCAAACTGTTTTTT
CDR3: CASSQGDSAGKLFF

size: .
J: TRBJ2-1
D: .
V: TRBV19
DNA: TGTGCCAGTAGCCAAGGGTTCAATGAGCAGTTCTTC
CDR3: CASSQGFNEQFF

size: few
J: TRBJ2-7
D: .
V: TRBV5-1
DNA: TGCGCCAGCAGCTTGACGGGGGACCCCTACGAGCAGTACTTC
CDR3: CASSLTGDPYEQYF

size: few
J: TRBJ2-3
D: TRBD2
V: TRBV7-2
DNA: TGTGCCAGCAGCTTAGGGCGGGGGGGCGCTGATACGCAGTATTTT
CDR3: CASSLGRGGADTQYF

size: many
J: TRBJ2-1
D: TRBD2
V: TRBV12-3/TRBV12-4
DNA: TGTGCCAGCAGTCCCGGGACTAGCCGTCCAGGGTCCTACAATGAGCAGTTCTTC
CDR3: CASSPGTSRPGSYNEQFF

size: .
J: TRBJ2-2
D: .
V: TRBV28
DNA: TGTGCCAGCAGAACGGCCCGGACGGGTGGGGAGCTGTTTTTT
CDR3: CASRTARTGGELFF

size: few
J: TRBJ2-5
D: TRBD2
V: TRBV12-3/TRBV12-4
DNA: TGTGCCAGCAGTTTATTGGCTAGCGGGCAGCAGTACTTC
CDR3: CASSLLASGQQYF

size: few
J: TRBJ1-6
D: .
V: TRBV11-2
DNA: TGTGCCAGCAGCCCCCGCGATGGGACACCGAATAATTCACCCCTCCACTTT
CDR3: CASSPRDGTPNNSPLHF

size: .
J: TRBJ1-1
D: .
V: TRBV4-2
DNA: TGTGCCAGCAGCCAAGCAAGGAAGGGGGGGACTGAAGCTTTCTTT
CDR3: CASSQARKGGTEAFF

size: .
J: TRBJ1-2
D: .
V: TRBV19
DNA: TGTGCCAGTAACACGCAACAGGGAACCTCTGGCTACACCTTC
CDR3: CASNTQQGTSGYTF

size: .
J: TRBJ2-1
D: .
V: TRBV12-3/TRBV12-4
DNA: TGTGCCAGCAGTTCTAGGAGGACAGACAATGAGCAGTTCTTC
CDR3: CASSSRRTDNEQFF